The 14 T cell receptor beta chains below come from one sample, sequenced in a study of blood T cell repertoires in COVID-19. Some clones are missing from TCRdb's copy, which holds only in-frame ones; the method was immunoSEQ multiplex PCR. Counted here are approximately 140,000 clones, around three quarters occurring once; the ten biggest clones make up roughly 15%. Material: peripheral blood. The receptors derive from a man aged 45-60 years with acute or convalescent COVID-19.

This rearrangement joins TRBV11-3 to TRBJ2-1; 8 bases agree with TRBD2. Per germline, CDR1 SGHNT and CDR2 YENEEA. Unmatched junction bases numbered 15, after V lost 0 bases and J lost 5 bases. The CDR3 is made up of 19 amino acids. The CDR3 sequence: CASSLESRGGLVEDNEQFF. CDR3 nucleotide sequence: TGTGCCAGCAGCTTAGAGTCCCGGGGGGGCCTGGTTGAAGACAATGAGCAGTTCTTC.

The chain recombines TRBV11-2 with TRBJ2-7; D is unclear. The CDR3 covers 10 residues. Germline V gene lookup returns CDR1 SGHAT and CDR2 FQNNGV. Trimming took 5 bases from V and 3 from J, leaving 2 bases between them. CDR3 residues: CASSLYEQYF. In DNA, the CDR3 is TGTGCCAGCAGCCTCTACGAGCAGTACTTC.

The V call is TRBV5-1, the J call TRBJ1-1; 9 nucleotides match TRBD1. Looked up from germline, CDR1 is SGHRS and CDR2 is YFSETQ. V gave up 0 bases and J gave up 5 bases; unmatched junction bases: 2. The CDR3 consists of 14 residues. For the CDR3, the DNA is TGCGCCAGCAGCTTGGGACAGGGGGGAACTGAAGCTTTCTTT. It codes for CASSLGQGGTEAFF.

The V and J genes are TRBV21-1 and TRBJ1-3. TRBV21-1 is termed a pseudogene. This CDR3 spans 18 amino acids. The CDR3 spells CASSAREIRGKSSNTIYF. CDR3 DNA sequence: TGTGCCAGCAGCGCGCGAGAGATTCGGGGGAAGTCGTCAAACACCATATATTTT.

The CDR3 region has the DNA TGTGCCAGCAGCTTAGGAGTTCAGGGGTCCTACGAGCAGTACTTC. It yields the protein CASSLGVQGSYEQYF. The genes are TRBV11-2 and TRBJ2-7; possibly TRBD1 for D (6 bases). Germline V gene data show CDR1 as SGHAT and CDR2 as FQNNGV. This CDR3 has 15 residues. V lost 1 base and J lost 1, with 11 bases in between.

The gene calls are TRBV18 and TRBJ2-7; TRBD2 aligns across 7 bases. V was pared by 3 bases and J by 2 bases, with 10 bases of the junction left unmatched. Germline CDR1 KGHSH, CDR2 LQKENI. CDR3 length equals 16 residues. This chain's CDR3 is CASSPGVAGVTYEQYF. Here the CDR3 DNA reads TGTGCCAGCTCACCGGGCGTGGCGGGGGTTACCTACGAGCAGTACTTC.

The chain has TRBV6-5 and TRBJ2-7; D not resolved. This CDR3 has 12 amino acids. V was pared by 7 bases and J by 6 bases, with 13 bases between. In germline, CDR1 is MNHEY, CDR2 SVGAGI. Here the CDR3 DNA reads TGTGCCAGCACCACCCCGGTCGGCGAGCAGTACTTC. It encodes CASTTPVGEQYF.

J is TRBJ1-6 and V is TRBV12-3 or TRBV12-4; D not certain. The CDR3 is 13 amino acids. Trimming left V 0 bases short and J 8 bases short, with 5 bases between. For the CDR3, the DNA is TGTGCCAGCAGTTTAGCTTTAGATTCACCCCTCCACTTT. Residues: CASSLALDSPLHF.

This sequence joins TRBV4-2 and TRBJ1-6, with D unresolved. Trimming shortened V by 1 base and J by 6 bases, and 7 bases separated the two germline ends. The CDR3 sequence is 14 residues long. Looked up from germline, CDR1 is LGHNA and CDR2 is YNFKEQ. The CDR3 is CASSQGDTNSPLHF. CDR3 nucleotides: TGTGCCAGCAGCCAAGGCGACACTAATTCACCCCTCCACTTT.

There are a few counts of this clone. CDR3 in amino acids: CASSDQGFQGTEAFF. CDR3 nucleotide sequence: TGTGCCAGCAGTGATCAGGGTTTTCAGGGCACTGAAGCTTTCTTT. The rearrangement uses TRBV2 and TRBJ1-1; possible D gene TRBD1, 5 bases. V lost 3 bases, J lost 4 bases, and 15 bases lay in between. From germline, CDR1 is SNHLY and CDR2 FYNNEI. The CDR3 sequence is 15 residues long. The full variable domain, rest sourced from reference TRBV2 and TRBJ1-1, is EPEVTQTPSHQVTQMGQEVILRCVPISNHLYFYWYRQILGQKVEFLVSFYNNEISEKSEIFDDQFSVERPDGSNFTLKIRSTKLEDSAMYFCASSDQGFQGTEAFFGQGTRLTVV.

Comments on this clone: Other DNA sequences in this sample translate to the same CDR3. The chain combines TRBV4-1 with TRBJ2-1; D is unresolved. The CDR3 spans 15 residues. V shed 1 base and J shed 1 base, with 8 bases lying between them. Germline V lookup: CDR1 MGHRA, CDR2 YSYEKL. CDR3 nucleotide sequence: TGCGCCAGCAGCCAAGGACCAGGTTCCTACAATGAGCAGTTCTTC. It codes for CASSQGPGSYNEQFF.

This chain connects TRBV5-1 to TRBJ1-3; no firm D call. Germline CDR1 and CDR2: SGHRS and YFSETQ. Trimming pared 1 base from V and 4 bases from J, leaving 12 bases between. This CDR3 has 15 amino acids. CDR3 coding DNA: TGCGCCAGCAGCTTGTCGGGCGGGTCCGGAAACACCATATATTTT. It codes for CASSLSGGSGNTIYF. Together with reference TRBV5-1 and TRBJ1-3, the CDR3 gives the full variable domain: KAGVTQTPRYLIKTRGQQVTLSCSPISGHRSVSWYQQTPGQGLQFLFEYFSETQRNKGNFPGRFSGRQFSNSRSEMNVSTLELGDSALYLCASSLSGGSGNTIYFGEGSWLTVV.

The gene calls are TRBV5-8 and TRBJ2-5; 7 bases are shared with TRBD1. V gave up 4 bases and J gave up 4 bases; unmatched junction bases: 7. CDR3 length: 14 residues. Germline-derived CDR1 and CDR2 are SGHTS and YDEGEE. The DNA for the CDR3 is TGTGCCAGCAGCCTGGGACAGCAAGGAGAGACCCAGTACTTC. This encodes CASSLGQQGETQYF.

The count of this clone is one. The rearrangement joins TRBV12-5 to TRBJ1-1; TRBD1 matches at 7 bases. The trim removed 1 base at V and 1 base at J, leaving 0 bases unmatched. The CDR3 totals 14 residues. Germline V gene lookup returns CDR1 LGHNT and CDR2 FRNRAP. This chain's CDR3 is CASGLGQGNTEAFF. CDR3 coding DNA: TGTGCTAGTGGTTTGGGACAGGGGAACACTGAAGCTTTCTTT. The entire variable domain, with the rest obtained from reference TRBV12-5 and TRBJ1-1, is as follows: DARVTQTPRHKVTEMGQEVTMRCQPILGHNTVFWYRQTMMQGLELLAYFRNRAPLDDSGMPKDRFSAEMPDATLATLKIQPSEPRDSAVYFCASGLGQGNTEAFFGQGTRLTVV.